This T cell receptor (gamma chain) appears in the sequencing data of a study of Vδ1+ human thymocytes. The study's findings and limits: Thymic TRG and TRD repertoires appeared highly polyclonal, with Gaussian CDR3 length distributions.

The CDR3 has 17 amino acids. CDR1 is EGSTGY, CDR2 YDSYTSSV, per germline. Notes on this clone: As yet, its antigen is unknown. One junction end does not reproduce the germline sequence, and a read error may be involved.

Extracted RNA was reverse transcribed into cDNA. Multiplex PCR used pooled V-gene forward primers and a constant-region reverse primer to amplify CDR3s. TCRdb reanalysed the multiplex PCR reads via CATT. Seen here are 36,000 or so gamma-chain clones, around 20% observed once, and the top ten hold under 2%. The sample consisted of Vdelta1+ gamma-delta thymocytes from the thymus. The subset was: FACS-sorted CD3+ TCRalphabeta- TCRVdelta1+ TCRVdelta2- thymocytes. This sequence was found in a girl under two years old who had congenital heart surgery. This chain uses TRGV4 with TRGJP2. CDR3 DNA sequence: TGTGCCACCTGGGATGGGCTCCATAGGAGTAATGATTGGATCAAGACGTTT. It specifies CATWDGLHRSNDWIKTF.